This TCR beta chain was captured in a study of blood T cell repertoires in COVID-19. Overall study context: Acute-phase and convalescent COVID-19 samples originated in the United States, Italy and Spain. T cells, B-cell-depleted T cells, or PBMCs provided the cDNA or gDNA that served as material.

Per the authors' pipeline: Using reference gene primer amplification, nucleated cell counts were estimated. Method: immunoSEQ multiplex PCR; TCRdb's copy keeps in-frame clones and lacks some. V and J calls and clone size are copied from that table; D and trimming were computed from the DNA. Among 39,000 or so clones listed, more than 70% were seen once. CDR3 size: 14 residues. The trim removed 5 bases at V and 2 bases at J, leaving 3 bases unmatched. The germline V gene encodes CDR1 SGHAT and CDR2 FQNNGV. The gene calls are TRBV11-2 and TRBJ1-1, with 9 bases aligning to TRBD1. The sequence was collected from a woman older than 75 with active or convalescent COVID-19. Sequenced input: peripheral blood. CDR3 region: CASSPTGGNTEAFF. CDR3 in DNA: TGTGCCAGCAGCCCGACAGGGGGTAACACTGAAGCTTTCTTT.